This T cell receptor (beta chain) was sequenced for a study of blood T cell repertoires in COVID-19. The protocol was immunoSEQ multiplex PCR, while the TCRdb copy is restricted to in-frame clones and leaves out a portion. Among some 110,000 clones, roughly 80% were seen once, and the ten largest hold around 2.5%. The TCR comes from a man aged 45 to 65 with acute or convalescent COVID-19. Sequences were obtained from peripheral blood.

CDR3 coding DNA: TGTGCCAGTAGTCTAGTCTCGGGTACTGAAGCTTTCTTT. Translated: CASSLVSGTEAFF. This chain uses TRBV19 with TRBJ1-1; no firm D call. V lost 5 bases and J 5 bases, leaving 12 bases between the germline ends. Germline CDR1 reads LNHDA; CDR2 reads SQIVND (reference sequence). This CDR3 is built from 13 residues.